What follows are 5 T cell receptor beta chains derived from one specimen sequenced in a study of T cell responses to AZD1222 COVID-19 vaccine. Measured with immunoSEQ multiplex PCR; TCRdb has only the in-frame clones, and not every one. The sample yields roughly 200,000 clones, 85% to 95% seen once. The sample consisted of peripheral blood, taken 28 days after the second dose of the MenACWY control vaccine. The receptors were sampled from an adult who received the MenACWY meningococcal vaccine as a control.

The genes are TRBV30 and TRBJ1-1; D is unresolved. Looked up from germline, CDR1 is GTSNPN and CDR2 is SVGIG (reference sequence). Trimming left V 2 bases short and J 4 bases short, with 8 bases between. This CDR3 contains 12 residues. CDR3 amino acids: CAWSPLGTEAFF. The CDR3 nucleotides are TGTGCCTGGAGTCCCCTGGGCACTGAAGCTTTCTTT.

The chain carries TRBV6-5 and TRBJ1-5; no definite D call. V was cut by 10 bases and J by 1 base, with 17 bases left in between. This CDR3 has 15 amino acids. The germline CDR1 and CDR2 sequences are MNHEY and SVGAGI. The CDR3 bases are TGTGCCACCCAAACTATTCCCATAAGCAATCAGCCCCAGCATTTT. It is translated as CATQTIPISNQPQHF.

The chain employs TRBV4-2 and TRBJ1-6, with D possibly being TRBD1 (6 bases). Germline V gene lookup returns CDR1 LGHNA and CDR2 YNFKEQ. Deletions cut 3 bases from V and 10 bases from J, with 10 bases between. This CDR3 region has 13 residues. CDR3 sequence (DNA): TGTGCCAGCAGCCAGGGGGGGCAGTCACCCCTCCACTTT. Its protein product is CASSQGGQSPLHF.

The rearrangement joins TRBV7-6 to TRBJ1-6; 9 bases line up with TRBD1. Germline V lookup: CDR1 SGHVS, CDR2 FNYEAQ. The CDR3 runs 13 residues. V trimming: 5 bases; J trimming: 11 bases; junction bases outside the gene matches: 4. The CDR3 DNA reads as TGTGCCAGCAGCAGACGACAGGGGGCACCCCTCCACTTT. It translates to CASSRRQGAPLHF.

The rearrangement uses TRBV5-6 and TRBJ1-1; 8 bases agree with TRBD1. This CDR3 comprises 14 residues. J was trimmed by 3 bases and V by 3 bases; bases with no gene match: 4. CDR1 and CDR2 (germline): SGHDT, YYEEEE. As DNA, the CDR3 is TGTGCCAGCAGCTACCCGACAGGGGACACTGAAGCTTTCTTT. It translates to CASSYPTGDTEAFF.